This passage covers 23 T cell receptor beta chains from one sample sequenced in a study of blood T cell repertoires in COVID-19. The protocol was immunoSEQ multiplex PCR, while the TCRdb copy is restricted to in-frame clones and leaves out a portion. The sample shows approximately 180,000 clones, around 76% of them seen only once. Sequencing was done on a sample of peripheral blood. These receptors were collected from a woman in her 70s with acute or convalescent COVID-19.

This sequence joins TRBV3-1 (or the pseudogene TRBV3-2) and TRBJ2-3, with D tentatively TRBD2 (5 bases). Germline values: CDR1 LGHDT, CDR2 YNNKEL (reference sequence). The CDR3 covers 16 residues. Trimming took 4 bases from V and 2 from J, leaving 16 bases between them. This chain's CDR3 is CASSRGYPPSTDTQYF. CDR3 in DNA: TGTGCCAGCAGCCGAGGGTACCCCCCGTCCACAGATACGCAGTATTTT.

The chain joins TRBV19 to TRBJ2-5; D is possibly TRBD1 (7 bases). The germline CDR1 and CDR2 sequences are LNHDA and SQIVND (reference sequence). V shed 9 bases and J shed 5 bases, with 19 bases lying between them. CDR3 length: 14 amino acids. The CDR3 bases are TGTGCCAGCATGAACAGGGGTCGGGAGGAGACCCAGTACTTC. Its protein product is CASMNRGREETQYF.

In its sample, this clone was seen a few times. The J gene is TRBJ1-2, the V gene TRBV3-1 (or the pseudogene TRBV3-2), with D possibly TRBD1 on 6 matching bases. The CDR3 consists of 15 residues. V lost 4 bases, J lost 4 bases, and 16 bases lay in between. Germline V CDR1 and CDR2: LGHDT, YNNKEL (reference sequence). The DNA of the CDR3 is TGTGCCAGCAGCCTTAGACCAGGGGAGACCTATGGCTACACCTTC. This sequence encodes CASSLRPGETYGYTF.

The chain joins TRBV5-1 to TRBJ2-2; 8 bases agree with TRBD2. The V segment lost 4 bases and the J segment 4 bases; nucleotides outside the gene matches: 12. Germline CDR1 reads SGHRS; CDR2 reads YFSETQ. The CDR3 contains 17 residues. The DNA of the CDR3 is TGCGCCAGCAGCCTGGCCGGAGTAGCGGGAATCACCGGGGAGCTGTTTTTT. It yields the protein CASSLAGVAGITGELFF.

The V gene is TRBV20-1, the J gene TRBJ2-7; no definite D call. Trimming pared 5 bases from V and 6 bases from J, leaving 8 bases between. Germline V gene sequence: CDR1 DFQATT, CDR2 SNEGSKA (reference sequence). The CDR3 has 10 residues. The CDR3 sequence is CSAGPSEQYF. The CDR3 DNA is TGCAGTGCTGGCCCTAGCGAGCAGTACTTC.

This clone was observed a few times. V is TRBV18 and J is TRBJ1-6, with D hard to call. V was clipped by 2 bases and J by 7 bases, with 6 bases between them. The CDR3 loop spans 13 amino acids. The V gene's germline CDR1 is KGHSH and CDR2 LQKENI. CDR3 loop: CASSPSPNSPLHF. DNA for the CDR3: TGTGCCAGCTCACCATCTCCCAATTCACCCCTCCACTTT.

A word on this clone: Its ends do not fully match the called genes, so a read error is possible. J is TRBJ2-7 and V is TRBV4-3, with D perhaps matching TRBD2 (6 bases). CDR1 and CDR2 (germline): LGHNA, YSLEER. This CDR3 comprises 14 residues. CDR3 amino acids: CASSQDSGGGVVHF. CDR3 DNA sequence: TGCGCCAGCAGCCAAGATTCGGGCGGAGGGGTGGTGCACTTC.

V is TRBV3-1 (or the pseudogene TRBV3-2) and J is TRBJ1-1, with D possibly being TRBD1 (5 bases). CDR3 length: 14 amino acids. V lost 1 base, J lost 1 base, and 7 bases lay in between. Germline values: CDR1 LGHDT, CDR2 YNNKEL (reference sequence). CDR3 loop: CASSQVQGNTEAFF. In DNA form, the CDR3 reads TGTGCCAGCAGCCAAGTCCAGGGGAACACTGAAGCTTTCTTT.

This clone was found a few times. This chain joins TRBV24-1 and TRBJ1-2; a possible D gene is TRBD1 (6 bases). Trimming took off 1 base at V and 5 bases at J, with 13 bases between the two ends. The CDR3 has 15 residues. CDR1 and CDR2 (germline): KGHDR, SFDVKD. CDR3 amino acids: CATSDFRTVEYGYTF. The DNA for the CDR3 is TGTGCCACCAGTGATTTTAGGACAGTGGAATATGGCTACACCTTC.

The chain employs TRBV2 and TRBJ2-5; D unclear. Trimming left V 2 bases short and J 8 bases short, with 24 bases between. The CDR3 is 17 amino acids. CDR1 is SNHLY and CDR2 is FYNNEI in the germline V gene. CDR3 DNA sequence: TGTGCCAGCAGTGAATTTTCCGGCAGGTCCTCAAGATCTACCCAGTACTTC. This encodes CASSEFSGRSSRSTQYF.

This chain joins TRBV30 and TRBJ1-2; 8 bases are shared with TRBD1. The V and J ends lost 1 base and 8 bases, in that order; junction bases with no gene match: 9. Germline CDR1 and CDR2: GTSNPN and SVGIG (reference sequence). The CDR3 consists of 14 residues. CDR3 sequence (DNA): TGTGCCTGGAGTGAGGTACAGGGGGTTTTAGGCTACACCTTC. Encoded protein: CAWSEVQGVLGYTF.

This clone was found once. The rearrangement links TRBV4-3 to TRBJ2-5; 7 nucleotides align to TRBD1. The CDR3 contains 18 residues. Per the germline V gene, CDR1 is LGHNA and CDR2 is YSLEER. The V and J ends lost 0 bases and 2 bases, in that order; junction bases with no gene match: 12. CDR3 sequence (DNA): TGCGCCAGCAGCCAAGACGCTAGGGACAGCAGTAAGCAAGAGACCCAGTACTTC. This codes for CASSQDARDSSKQETQYF.

This chain's CDR3 is CASSDRSGMGYEQYF. The CDR3 coding sequence is TGTGCCAGCAGTGACCGGTCCGGGATGGGGTACGAGCAGTACTTC. The V call is TRBV6-1, the J call TRBJ2-7; a possible D gene is TRBD2 (5 bases). The V gene lost 3 bases and the J gene lost 4 bases, with 16 bases spanning the gap. The CDR3 extends over 15 amino acids. CDR1 is MNHNS, CDR2 SASEGT, per germline.

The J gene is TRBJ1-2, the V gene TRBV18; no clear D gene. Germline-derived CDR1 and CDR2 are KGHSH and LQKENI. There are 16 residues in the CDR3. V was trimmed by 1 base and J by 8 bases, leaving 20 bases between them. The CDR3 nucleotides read TGTGCCAGCTCACCACGGAGCGAAACGGACTTGACGGGCTACACCTTC. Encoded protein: CASSPRSETDLTGYTF.

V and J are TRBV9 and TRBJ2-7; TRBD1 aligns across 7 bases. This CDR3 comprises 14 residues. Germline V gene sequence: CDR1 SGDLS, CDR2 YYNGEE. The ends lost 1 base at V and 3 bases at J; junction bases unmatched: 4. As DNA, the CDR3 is TGTGCCAGCAGCGTACGACAGGGTAACTACGAGCAGTACTTC. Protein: CASSVRQGNYEQYF.

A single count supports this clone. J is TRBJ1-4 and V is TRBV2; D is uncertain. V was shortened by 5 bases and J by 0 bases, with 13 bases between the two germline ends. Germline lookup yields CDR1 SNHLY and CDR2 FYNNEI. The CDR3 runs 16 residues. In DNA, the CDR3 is TGTGCCAGCAGTTCAGATCGGGGTGCAACTAATGAAAAACTGTTTTTT. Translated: CASSSDRGATNEKLFF.

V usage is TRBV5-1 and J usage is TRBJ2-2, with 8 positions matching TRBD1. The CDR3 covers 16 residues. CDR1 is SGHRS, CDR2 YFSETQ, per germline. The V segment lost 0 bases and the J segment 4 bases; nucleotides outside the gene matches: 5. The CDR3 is CASSLDTGGVTGELFF. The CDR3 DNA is TGCGCCAGCAGCTTGGATACAGGGGGTGTCACCGGGGAGCTGTTTTTT.

Here the CDR3 DNA reads TGTGCCAGCAAAAAGGACAGGTCGACTAGGATCCCCTACGCGTTCCCCTACGAGCAGTACTTC. Protein: CASKKDRSTRIPYAFPYEQYF. The V call is TRBV21-1, the J call TRBJ2-7; the listed D gene, TRBD1, was not tested against the DNA. TRBV21-1 is classified as a pseudogene. This CDR3 comprises 21 residues.

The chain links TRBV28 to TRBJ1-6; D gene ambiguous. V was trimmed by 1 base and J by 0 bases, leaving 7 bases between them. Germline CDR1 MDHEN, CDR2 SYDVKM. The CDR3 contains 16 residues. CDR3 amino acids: CASSLYRSSYNSPLHF. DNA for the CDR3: TGTGCCAGCAGTTTATATAGAAGCTCCTATAATTCACCCCTCCACTTT.

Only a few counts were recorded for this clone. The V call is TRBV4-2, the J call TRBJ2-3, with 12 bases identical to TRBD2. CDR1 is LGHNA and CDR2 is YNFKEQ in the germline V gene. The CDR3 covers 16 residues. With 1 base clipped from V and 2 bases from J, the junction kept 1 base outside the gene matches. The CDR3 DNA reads TGTGCCAGCAGCCAAGGGACTAGCGGGACCACAGATACGCAGTATTTT. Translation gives CASSQGTSGTTDTQYF.

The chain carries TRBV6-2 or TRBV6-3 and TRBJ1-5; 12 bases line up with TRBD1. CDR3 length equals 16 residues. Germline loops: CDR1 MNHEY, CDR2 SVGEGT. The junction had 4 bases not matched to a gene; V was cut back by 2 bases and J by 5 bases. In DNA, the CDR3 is TGTGCCAGCAGTTACCCGGGACAGGGGGCGGATCAGCCCCAGCATTTT. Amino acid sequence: CASSYPGQGADQPQHF.

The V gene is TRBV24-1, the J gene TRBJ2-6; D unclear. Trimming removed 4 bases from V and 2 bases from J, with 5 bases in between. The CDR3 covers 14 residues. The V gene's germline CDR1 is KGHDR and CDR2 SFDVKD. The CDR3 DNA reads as TGTGCCACCAGTGACGACACTGGGGCCAACGTCCTGACTTTC. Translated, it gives CATSDDTGANVLTF.

The CDR3 region has the DNA TGTGCCAGCAGTGAAGCGGGACAGGCCTTTTACGAGCAGTACTTC. This translates into CASSEAGQAFYEQYF. The chain combines TRBV6-1 with TRBJ2-7, with 8 bases fitting TRBD1. Germline V CDR1 and CDR2: MNHNS, SASEGT. This CDR3 contains 15 residues. The ends lost 0 bases at V and 4 bases at J; junction bases unmatched: 5.